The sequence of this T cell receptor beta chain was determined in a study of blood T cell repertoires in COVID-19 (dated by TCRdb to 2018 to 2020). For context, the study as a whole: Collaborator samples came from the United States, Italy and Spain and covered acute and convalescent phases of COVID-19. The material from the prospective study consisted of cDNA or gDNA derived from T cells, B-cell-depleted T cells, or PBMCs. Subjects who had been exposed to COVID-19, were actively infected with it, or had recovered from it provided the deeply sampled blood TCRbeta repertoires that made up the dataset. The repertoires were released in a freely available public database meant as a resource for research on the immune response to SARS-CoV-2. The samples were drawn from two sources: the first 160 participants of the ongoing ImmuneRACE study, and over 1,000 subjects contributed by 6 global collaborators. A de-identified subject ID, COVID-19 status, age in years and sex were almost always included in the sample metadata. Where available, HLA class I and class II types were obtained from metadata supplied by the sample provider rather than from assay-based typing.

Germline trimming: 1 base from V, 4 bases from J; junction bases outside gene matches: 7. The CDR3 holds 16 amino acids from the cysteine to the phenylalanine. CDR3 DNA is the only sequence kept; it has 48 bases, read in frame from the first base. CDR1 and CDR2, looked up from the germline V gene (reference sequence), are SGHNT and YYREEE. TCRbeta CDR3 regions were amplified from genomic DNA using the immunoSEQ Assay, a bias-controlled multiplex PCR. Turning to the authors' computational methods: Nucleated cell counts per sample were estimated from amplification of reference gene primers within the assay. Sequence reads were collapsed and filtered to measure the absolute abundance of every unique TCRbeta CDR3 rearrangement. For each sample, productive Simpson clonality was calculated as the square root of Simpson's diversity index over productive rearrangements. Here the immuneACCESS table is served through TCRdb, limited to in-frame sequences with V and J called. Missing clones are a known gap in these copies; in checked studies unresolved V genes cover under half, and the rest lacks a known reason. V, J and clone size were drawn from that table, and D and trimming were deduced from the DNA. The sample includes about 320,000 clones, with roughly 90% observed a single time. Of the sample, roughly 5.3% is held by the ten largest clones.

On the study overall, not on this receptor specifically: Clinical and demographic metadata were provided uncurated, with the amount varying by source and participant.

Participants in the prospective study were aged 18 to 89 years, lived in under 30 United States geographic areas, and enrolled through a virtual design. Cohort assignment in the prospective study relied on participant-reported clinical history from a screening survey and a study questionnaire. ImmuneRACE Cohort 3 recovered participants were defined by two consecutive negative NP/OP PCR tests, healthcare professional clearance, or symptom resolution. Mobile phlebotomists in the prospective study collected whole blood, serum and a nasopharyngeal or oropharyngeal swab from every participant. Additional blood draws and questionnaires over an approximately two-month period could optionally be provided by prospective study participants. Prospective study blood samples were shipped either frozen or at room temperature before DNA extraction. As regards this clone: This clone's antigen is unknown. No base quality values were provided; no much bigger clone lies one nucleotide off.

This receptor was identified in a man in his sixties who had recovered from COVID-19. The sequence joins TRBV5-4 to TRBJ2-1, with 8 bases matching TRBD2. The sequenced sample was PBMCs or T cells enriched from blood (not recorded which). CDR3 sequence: CASSLQGGRTYNEQFF. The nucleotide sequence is TGTGCCAGCAGCTTGCAGGGCGGGAGGACTTACAATGAGCAGTTCTTC.